A selection of T cell receptor beta chains follows, all from one sample in a study of CD8 T cells in ankylosing spondylitis. MiXCR was run by TCRdb on the 5' RACE reads, yielding one entry per CDR3 protein. Among 150,000 to 200,000 distinct CDR3 sequences listed, roughly 18% were seen once. Material for sequencing was blood, either unsorted or a sorted T cell fraction (not recorded which). These receptor sequences come from a male donor under 35 with ankylosing spondylitis or in good health (not recorded which). Both conserved end residues are part of each CDR3. D genes are given only for firm matches. A clone size is listed for some rows: how often the clone was seen (once, few, many), or a class if it is expanded.

j_gene: TRBJ2-1
abundance: many
v_gene: TRBV24-1
d_gene: TRBD2
CDR3aa: CATSDTSVGTSGRTQFF
CDR3nt: TGTGCCACCAGTGACACCAGCGTTGGGACTAGCGGGAGGACGCAGTTCTTC

j_gene: TRBJ2-7
abundance: many
v_gene: TRBV6-5
d_gene: .
CDR3aa: CASSYSTPDTSYEQYF
CDR3nt: TGTGCCAGCAGTTACTCGACACCGGACACTTCCTACGAGCAGTACTTC

j_gene: TRBJ2-3
abundance: few
v_gene: TRBV6-5
d_gene: TRBD2
CDR3aa: CASLSGLAQYF
CDR3nt: TGTGCCAGCCTTAGCGGGCTTGCGCAGTATTTT

j_gene: TRBJ2-1
abundance: many
v_gene: TRBV2
d_gene: .
CDR3aa: CASRQRGGLDYNEQFF
CDR3nt: TGTGCCAGCAGACAAAGAGGGGGACTGGACTACAATGAGCAGTTCTTC

j_gene: TRBJ1-2
abundance: .
v_gene: TRBV5-1
d_gene: TRBD1
CDR3aa: CASQDGTGTYGCTF
CDR3nt: TGCGCCAGCCAAGATGGGACAGGGACCTATGGCTGCACCTTC

j_gene: TRBJ2-1
abundance: many
v_gene: TRBV5-1
d_gene: TRBD2
CDR3aa: CASSFGTSGSYNEQFF
CDR3nt: TGCGCCAGCAGCTTCGGGACTAGCGGGAGCTACAATGAGCAGTTCTTC

j_gene: TRBJ2-1
abundance: many
v_gene: TRBV20-1
d_gene: .
CDR3aa: CSATGWDTYNEQFF
CDR3nt: TGCAGTGCTACTGGGTGGGACACCTACAATGAGCAGTTCTTC

j_gene: TRBJ2-1
abundance: many
v_gene: TRBV5-5
d_gene: TRBD2
CDR3aa: CASSGGGLAVYNEQFF
CDR3nt: TGTGCCAGCAGCGGGGGGGGACTAGCGGTCTACAATGAGCAGTTCTTC

j_gene: TRBJ2-5
abundance: .
v_gene: TRBV29-1
d_gene: .
CDR3aa: CSVEMGHQQETQYF
CDR3nt: TGCAGCGTTGAAATGGGACACCAACAAGAGACCCAGTACTTC

j_gene: TRBJ2-4
abundance: many
v_gene: TRBV20-1
d_gene: TRBD1
CDR3aa: CSAGQVAKNIQYF
CDR3nt: TGCAGTGCTGGACAGGTGGCCAAAAACATTCAGTACTTC

j_gene: TRBJ2-3
abundance: few
v_gene: TRBV11-2
d_gene: .
CDR3aa: CASSLGGPALTDTQYF
CDR3nt: TGTGCCAGCAGCTTAGGCGGACCCGCCCTCACAGATACGCAGTATTTT

j_gene: TRBJ2-4
abundance: many
v_gene: TRBV24-1
d_gene: TRBD2
CDR3aa: CATSDWEGNIQYF
CDR3nt: TGTGCCACCAGTGATTGGGAGGGAAACATTCAGTACTTC

j_gene: TRBJ2-1
abundance: many
v_gene: TRBV7-6
d_gene: .
CDR3aa: CASSPTGSGLRDEQFF
CDR3nt: TGTGCCAGCAGCCCTACAGGGTCTGGACTCAGAGATGAGCAGTTCTTC

j_gene: TRBJ1-2
abundance: once
v_gene: TRBV5-4
d_gene: .
CDR3aa: CASSFQQGSYGYTF
CDR3nt: TGTGCCAGCAGCTTCCAACAGGGTAGCTATGGCTACACCTTC

j_gene: TRBJ2-3
abundance: many
v_gene: TRBV7-9
d_gene: TRBD1
CDR3aa: CASSLRTGLTDTQYF
CDR3nt: TGTGCCAGCAGCTTGAGGACAGGGCTCACAGATACGCAGTATTTT

j_gene: TRBJ2-3
abundance: many
v_gene: TRBV20-1
d_gene: TRBD2
CDR3aa: CSASSGTSVTDTQYF
CDR3nt: TGCAGTGCTAGTTCCGGGACTAGCGTAACAGATACGCAGTATTTT

j_gene: TRBJ1-5
abundance: many
v_gene: TRBV12-3/TRBV12-4
d_gene: .
CDR3aa: CASSHEQGIDQPQHF
CDR3nt: TGTGCCAGCAGTCACGAACAGGGAATTGATCAGCCCCAGCATTTT

j_gene: TRBJ2-1
abundance: many
v_gene: TRBV7-3
d_gene: .
CDR3aa: CASSLIGGASYNEQFF
CDR3nt: TGTGCCAGCAGCTTAATCGGTGGTGCTTCCTACAATGAGCAGTTCTTC

j_gene: TRBJ2-7
abundance: .
v_gene: TRBV20-1
d_gene: TRBD2
CDR3aa: CSARDPGTSSYEQYF
CDR3nt: TGCAGTGCTAGAGATCCCGGGACTAGCTCCTACGAGCAGTACTTC

j_gene: TRBJ2-5
abundance: .
v_gene: TRBV20-1
d_gene: .
CDR3aa: CSARLSGAQYF
CDR3nt: TGCAGTGCTAGGCTGTCAGGGGCCCAGTACTTC

j_gene: TRBJ2-1
abundance: many
v_gene: TRBV11-1
d_gene: .
CDR3aa: CASSLRSEQFF
CDR3nt: TGTGCCAGCAGCCTGCGGAGTGAGCAGTTCTTC

j_gene: TRBJ1-2
abundance: once
v_gene: TRBV4-1
d_gene: .
CDR3aa: CASSQINSRGYTF
CDR3nt: TGCGCCAGCAGCCAGATCAACTCCCGGGGCTACACCTTC

j_gene: TRBJ2-1
abundance: .
v_gene: TRBV2
d_gene: .
CDR3aa: CASSERSGSYNEQFF
CDR3nt: TGTGCCAGCAGTGAACGGAGCGGTTCCTACAATGAGCAGTTCTTC

j_gene: TRBJ1-1
abundance: many
v_gene: TRBV29-1
d_gene: TRBD1
CDR3aa: CSVRGRGFAVEAFF
CDR3nt: TGCAGCGTCAGGGGGCGAGGGTTTGCGGTGGAAGCTTTCTTT

j_gene: TRBJ1-1
abundance: many
v_gene: TRBV5-1
d_gene: TRBD1
CDR3aa: CASSPRTGGNTEAFF
CDR3nt: TGCGCCAGCAGCCCCCGGACAGGGGGGAACACTGAAGCTTTCTTT

j_gene: TRBJ2-2
abundance: many
v_gene: TRBV12-3/TRBV12-4
d_gene: TRBD2
CDR3aa: CASTKGTSGFLTGELFF
CDR3nt: TGTGCCAGCACCAAGGGGACTAGCGGGTTCTTGACCGGGGAGCTGTTTTTT

j_gene: TRBJ2-1
abundance: many
v_gene: TRBV14
d_gene: TRBD2
CDR3aa: CASRVAGGNEQFF
CDR3nt: TGTGCCAGCAGAGTAGCGGGAGGCAATGAGCAGTTCTTC

j_gene: TRBJ2-7
abundance: .
v_gene: TRBV12-3/TRBV12-4
d_gene: TRBD2
CDR3aa: CASSFREVDEQYF
CDR3nt: TGTGCCAGCAGTTTCCGGGAGGTGGACGAGCAGTACTTC

j_gene: TRBJ1-2
abundance: .
v_gene: TRBV6-5
d_gene: TRBD1
CDR3aa: CASCFGAGQGGYTF
CDR3nt: TGTGCCAGCTGCTTTGGAGCGGGACAGGGTGGCTACACCTTC

j_gene: TRBJ2-1
abundance: few
v_gene: TRBV29-1
d_gene: .
CDR3aa: CSVEVLAGLGEQFF
CDR3nt: TGCAGCGTTGAGGTGCTGGCGGGGTTGGGTGAGCAGTTCTTC

j_gene: TRBJ2-2
abundance: many
v_gene: TRBV12-3/TRBV12-4
d_gene: TRBD2
CDR3aa: CASSFPRLAGGPGTGELFF
CDR3nt: TGTGCCAGCAGTTTTCCTCGGTTGGCGGGAGGGCCTGGCACCGGGGAGCTGTTTTTT

j_gene: TRBJ2-7
abundance: many
v_gene: TRBV20-1
d_gene: TRBD2
CDR3aa: CSASKTSGIEQYF
CDR3nt: TGCAGTGCTTCTAAGACTAGCGGGATCGAGCAGTACTTC

j_gene: TRBJ1-6
abundance: many
v_gene: TRBV4-1
d_gene: TRBD1
CDR3aa: CASSQEEGTGASPLHF
CDR3nt: TGCGCCAGCAGCCAAGAAGAGGGGACAGGGGCATCACCCCTCCACTTT

j_gene: TRBJ2-1
abundance: few
v_gene: TRBV10-3
d_gene: TRBD2
CDR3aa: CAVITGTSGRNEQFF
CDR3nt: TGTGCCGTAATTACCGGGACTAGCGGGAGGAATGAGCAGTTCTTC

j_gene: TRBJ2-3
abundance: many
v_gene: TRBV7-8
d_gene: TRBD1
CDR3aa: CASSVGQGRTDTQYF
CDR3nt: TGTGCCAGCAGCGTCGGACAGGGTCGTACAGATACGCAGTATTTT

j_gene: TRBJ2-7
abundance: .
v_gene: TRBV3-1
d_gene: .
CDR3aa: CASSQDGVFRTSYEQYF
CDR3nt: TGTGCCAGCAGCCAAGATGGAGTTTTTAGGACCTCCTACGAGCAGTACTTC

j_gene: TRBJ2-1
abundance: many
v_gene: TRBV7-9
d_gene: TRBD2
CDR3aa: CASSLASGSGRDMYNEQFF
CDR3nt: TGTGCCAGCAGCTTAGCTTCGGGTAGCGGGAGGGATATGTACAATGAGCAGTTCTTC

j_gene: TRBJ1-5
abundance: .
v_gene: TRBV20-1
d_gene: .
CDR3aa: CSATQAGQAQPQHF
CDR3nt: TGCAGTGCTACACAGGCGGGCCAAGCACAGCCCCAGCATTTT

j_gene: TRBJ2-3
abundance: .
v_gene: TRBV7-6
d_gene: .
CDR3aa: CASSLGTMTSTDTQYF
CDR3nt: TGTGCCAGCAGCTTAGGGACGATGACTAGCACAGATACGCAGTATTTT

j_gene: TRBJ2-5
abundance: many
v_gene: TRBV5-1
d_gene: TRBD1
CDR3aa: CASSLRGQRQETQYF
CDR3nt: TGCGCCAGCAGCTTGCGGGGACAGAGACAAGAGACCCAGTACTTC

j_gene: TRBJ2-5
abundance: few
v_gene: TRBV20-1
d_gene: .
CDR3aa: CSARDYGDPYQETQYF
CDR3nt: TGCAGTGCTAGGGACTACGGGGACCCGTACCAAGAGACCCAGTACTTC

j_gene: TRBJ2-4
abundance: many
v_gene: TRBV9
d_gene: .
CDR3aa: CASSGLQGPKNIQYF
CDR3nt: TGTGCCAGCAGCGGGTTACAGGGACCCAAAAACATTCAGTACTTC

j_gene: TRBJ1-4
abundance: many
v_gene: TRBV28
d_gene: .
CDR3aa: CASSFSTGGVKLFF
CDR3nt: TGTGCCAGCAGCTTTTCGACCGGGGGAGTGAAACTGTTTTTT

j_gene: TRBJ2-7
abundance: many
v_gene: TRBV6-5
d_gene: .
CDR3aa: CASSYGTDSPYEQYF
CDR3nt: TGTGCCAGCAGTTACGGGACGGACTCTCCCTACGAGCAGTACTTC

j_gene: TRBJ2-5
abundance: many
v_gene: TRBV7-2
d_gene: .
CDR3aa: CASSLWSSLSQETQYF
CDR3nt: TGTGCCAGCAGCTTATGGAGTAGCCTATCCCAAGAGACCCAGTACTTC

j_gene: TRBJ1-3
abundance: many
v_gene: TRBV20-1
d_gene: .
CDR3aa: CSAWTASGNTIYF
CDR3nt: TGCAGTGCTTGGACAGCCTCTGGAAACACCATATATTTT

j_gene: TRBJ2-5
abundance: many
v_gene: TRBV15
d_gene: .
CDR3aa: CATSRDLVETQYF
CDR3nt: TGTGCCACCAGCAGAGATCTAGTTGAGACCCAGTACTTC

j_gene: TRBJ2-1
abundance: many
v_gene: TRBV29-1
d_gene: TRBD2
CDR3aa: CSVEVSGRENEQFF
CDR3nt: TGCAGCGTTGAAGTTAGCGGGAGGGAAAATGAGCAGTTCTTC

j_gene: TRBJ2-1
abundance: .
v_gene: TRBV23-1
d_gene: .
CDR3aa: CASSQRTKLYNEQFF
CDR3nt: TGCGCCAGCAGTCAACGGACTAAATTATACAATGAGCAGTTCTTC

j_gene: TRBJ2-5
abundance: many
v_gene: TRBV15
d_gene: .
CDR3aa: CATSSGLETQYF
CDR3nt: TGTGCCACCAGCAGTGGCTTGGAGACCCAGTACTTC

j_gene: TRBJ2-1
abundance: .
v_gene: TRBV7-8
d_gene: TRBD2
CDR3aa: CASSAGRLAGGNEQFF
CDR3nt: TGTGCCAGCAGCGCTGGGAGACTAGCGGGAGGCAATGAGCAGTTCTTC

j_gene: TRBJ2-5
abundance: many
v_gene: TRBV9
d_gene: TRBD2
CDR3aa: CASSVAGGGVQETQYF
CDR3nt: TGTGCCAGCAGCGTAGCGGGAGGGGGGGTCCAAGAGACCCAGTACTTC

j_gene: TRBJ2-3
abundance: many
v_gene: TRBV12-3/TRBV12-4
d_gene: .
CDR3aa: CASRLRVDTQYF
CDR3nt: TGTGCCAGCCGACTACGGGTGGATACGCAGTATTTT

j_gene: TRBJ1-3
abundance: many
v_gene: TRBV15
d_gene: .
CDR3aa: CATSTRVSGNTIYF
CDR3nt: TGTGCCACCAGCACCCGGGTCTCTGGAAACACCATATATTTT

j_gene: TRBJ2-1
abundance: .
v_gene: TRBV29-1
d_gene: TRBD2
CDR3aa: CSGLAGVNEQFF
CDR3nt: TGCAGCGGGCTAGCGGGAGTCAATGAGCAGTTCTTC

j_gene: TRBJ1-2
abundance: many
v_gene: TRBV18
d_gene: TRBD1
CDR3aa: CASSQLREPGTGGYTF
CDR3nt: TGTGCCAGCTCACAACTGCGGGAACCAGGGACAGGTGGCTACACCTTC

j_gene: TRBJ1-5
abundance: many
v_gene: TRBV6-5
d_gene: TRBD1
CDR3aa: CASSTRDRGPNQPQHF
CDR3nt: TGTGCCAGCAGTACCCGGGACAGGGGGCCCAATCAGCCCCAGCATTTT

j_gene: TRBJ2-3
abundance: .
v_gene: TRBV29-1
d_gene: .
CDR3aa: CSVGRRLTDTQYF
CDR3nt: TGCAGCGTTGGGCGAAGACTCACAGATACGCAGTATTTT